Each of the 17 T cell receptor beta chains below was sequenced from the same sample in a study of shared T cell receptors in the human thymus. Only in-frame clones appear in the TCRdb table, and some are missing; sequencing was by immunoSEQ multiplex PCR. Counted here are about 660,000 clones, more than 75% occurring once; the ten biggest clones make up roughly 0.0094%. The sample was also reused in another study, on human thymus T cells.

Specimen: thymocytes. All receptors derive from a boy less than two years old with a congenital heart defect.

CDR3 loop: CASSVGGGGFGSPLHF. DNA of the CDR3: TGTGCCAGCAGCGTAGGTGGGGGGGGCTTCGGTTCACCCCTCCACTTT. The chain carries TRBV9 and TRBJ1-6, with a possible D match to TRBD1 (6 bases). The germline CDR1 and CDR2 sequences are SGDLS and YYNGEE. The CDR3 runs 16 residues. V was clipped by 0 bases and J by 9 bases, with 16 bases between them.

V and J are TRBV6-1 and TRBJ2-1, with D perhaps TRBD1 (7 bases). This CDR3 spans 16 amino acids. In germline, CDR1 is MNHNS, CDR2 SASEGT. The ends were cut back, 1 base at V and 5 bases at J, with 15 bases in the middle. The CDR3 nucleotides are TGTGCCAGCAGTGAAGATCAGGGGGAGGCGAACAATGAGCAGTTCTTC. Protein sequence: CASSEDQGEANNEQFF.

V gene TRBV5-1 combines with J gene TRBJ2-7, with 7 bases fitting TRBD1. The CDR3 is made up of 16 amino acids. Germline CDR1 reads SGHRS; CDR2 reads YFSETQ. The ends lost 1 base at V and 7 bases at J; junction bases unmatched: 14. In DNA form, the CDR3 reads TGCGCCAGCAGCTTGTGGACGGGTGAGGGGGCTCAAGAGCAGTACTTC. Encoded protein: CASSLWTGEGAQEQYF. Looking up the rest from reference TRBV5-1 and TRBJ2-7 gives the full variable domain: KAGVTQTPRYLIKTRGQQVTLSCSPISGHRSVSWYQQTPGQGLQFLFEYFSETQRNKGNFPGRFSGRQFSNSRSEMNVSTLELGDSALYLCASSLWTGEGAQEQYFGPGTRLTVT.

This rearrangement joins TRBV7-9 to TRBJ2-3; D is possibly TRBD1 (6 bases). V lost 3 bases to trimming and J lost 4 bases, with 11 bases between them. The germline V gene has CDR1 SEHNR and CDR2 FQNEAQ (reference sequence). CDR3 length equals 14 residues. The CDR3 is CASSLSTGSDTQYF. CDR3 nucleotide sequence: TGTGCCAGCAGCTTGAGCACAGGGTCAGATACGCAGTATTTT.

This clone was seen more than once but under ten times. V is TRBV30 and J is TRBJ2-6; TRBD1 matches at 9 bases. CDR1 is GTSNPN and CDR2 is SVGIG in the germline V gene (reference sequence). The length of the CDR3 is 18 residues. V was clipped by 4 bases and J by 2 bases; unmatched bases: 12. CDR3 sequence (DNA): TGTGCCTGGACCCGCGGGACAGGGAAGGCTACTGGGGCCAACGTCCTGACTTTC. Protein sequence: CAWTRGTGKATGANVLTF.

The chain joins TRBV19 to TRBJ2-3; the match to TRBD2 covers 7 bases. This CDR3 has 15 residues. The trim removed 6 bases at V and 2 bases at J, leaving 8 bases unmatched. Germline values: CDR1 LNHDA, CDR2 SQIVND (reference sequence). This CDR3 is CASSSHLADTDTQYF. CDR3 nucleotide sequence: TGTGCCAGTAGCAGCCACCTAGCGGACACAGATACGCAGTATTTT.

V gene TRBV5-6 combines with J gene TRBJ2-7; 8 bases align to TRBD1. V gave up 0 bases and J gave up 0 bases; unmatched junction bases: 11. The CDR3 runs to 18 residues. CDR1 is SGHDT and CDR2 is YYEEEE in the germline V gene. DNA for the CDR3: TGTGCCAGCAGCTTGGAGGGACAGGTAACTGTCCCCTCCTACGAGCAGTACTTC. It specifies CASSLEGQVTVPSYEQYF.

The chain is built from TRBV27 and TRBJ2-7; D gene uncertain. Germline CDR1 MNHEY, CDR2 SMNVEV (reference sequence). V lost 8 bases and J 4 bases, leaving 6 bases between the germline ends. This CDR3 is 10 amino acids long. CDR3 loop: CASSVYEQYF. In DNA form, the CDR3 reads TGTGCCAGCTCCGTGTACGAGCAGTACTTC.

The chain is built from TRBV28 and TRBJ2-7; 10 bases fit TRBD2. This CDR3 is 15 amino acids long. V shed 6 bases, J shed 3 bases, and the junction held 8 bases outside the gene matches. The germline V gene encodes CDR1 MDHEN and CDR2 SYDVKM. The CDR3 DNA is TGTGCCAGCAGCTCCCCTAGCGGGAGCTTCTACGAGCAGTACTTC. Its translation is CASSSPSGSFYEQYF.

This chain connects TRBV28 to TRBJ1-4; 11 nucleotides agree with TRBD1. The CDR3 extends over 18 amino acids. CDR1 is MDHEN, CDR2 SYDVKM, per germline. The junction had 14 bases not matched to a gene; V was cut back by 3 bases and J by 8 bases. The CDR3 DNA reads TGTGCCAGCAGTTTCTCGGACAGGGGGCCGGTTAAGAGGGAAAAACTGTTTTTT. Its translation is CASSFSDRGPVKREKLFF.

V usage is TRBV27 and J usage is TRBJ2-2; unclear D gene. The CDR3 is 12 amino acids. CDR1 and CDR2 from the germline V gene are MNHEY and SMNVEV (reference sequence). Trimming left V 5 bases short and J 5 bases short, with 6 bases between. The chain's CDR3 is CASSPGTGELFF. CDR3 DNA: TGTGCCAGCAGTCCCGGGACCGGGGAGCTGTTTTTT.

The chain uses TRBV7-8 and TRBJ2-7, with a weak D call TRBD2 (7 bases). This CDR3 contains 13 residues. Germline assignment: CDR1 SGHVS and CDR2 FQNEAQ. V lost 4 bases to trimming and J lost 6 bases, with 13 bases between them. In DNA, the CDR3 is TGTGCCAGCAGCTGGATTGCGGGGGCCGAGCAGTACTTC. This translates into CASSWIAGAEQYF.

The V and J genes are TRBV7-2 and TRBJ2-3; 9 positions agree with TRBD2. The length of the CDR3 is 19 residues. Trimming at V came to 2 bases and at J to 0 bases, leaving 12 bases not matched to a gene. Germline V gives CDR1 SGHTA, CDR2 FQGNSA. The CDR3 protein is CASSLLLTSSGASTDTQYF. The DNA for the CDR3 is TGTGCCAGCAGCTTACTACTTACTTCTAGCGGGGCTAGCACAGATACGCAGTATTTT.

The V call is TRBV4-1, the J call TRBJ2-5; 8 bases match TRBD2. From germline, CDR1 is MGHRA and CDR2 YSYEKL. The CDR3 length is 17 residues. Losses at the gene ends were 2 bases for V and 2 bases for J; bases not matched to a gene: 10. In DNA form, the CDR3 reads TGCGCCAGCAGCCAACCGGGACTAGTCGGGGAGCAAGAGACCCAGTACTTC. It yields the protein CASSQPGLVGEQETQYF.

The chain carries TRBV28 and TRBJ2-1; TRBD2 agrees at 13 bases. The V segment lost 7 bases and the J segment 5 bases; nucleotides outside the gene matches: 14. This CDR3 is built from 18 residues. Germline CDR1 and CDR2: MDHEN and SYDVKM. CDR3 protein: CASTPGLAGPSPDNEQFF. CDR3 DNA: TGTGCCAGCACCCCGGGACTAGCGGGGCCCTCTCCGGACAATGAGCAGTTCTTC.

The chain employs TRBV27 and TRBJ1-1, with TRBD1 matching 10 bases. The CDR3 sequence is 14 residues long. Germline loops: CDR1 MNHEY, CDR2 SMNVEV (reference sequence). The J segment lost 4 bases and the V segment lost 7 bases, leaving 6 bases of the junction unmatched. CDR3 bases: TGTGCCAGCATCCGACAGGGGGCGATCACTGAAGCTTTCTTT. Its translation: CASIRQGAITEAFF.

The chain combines TRBV7-3 with TRBJ1-1; TRBD1 agrees at 8 bases. The CDR3 extends over 13 amino acids. The ends lost 6 bases at V and 6 bases at J; junction bases unmatched: 6. Germline lookup yields CDR1 SGHTA and CDR2 FQGTGA. The CDR3 region is CASSPTGGAEAFF. CDR3 sequence (DNA): TGTGCCAGCAGTCCTACAGGGGGTGCTGAAGCTTTCTTT.